The rows below give T cell receptor beta chains drawn from one sample of a study of breast tumors, draining lymph nodes, adjacent tissues. TCRdb itself ran the multiplex PCR reads through MiXCR, one entry per CDR3 protein. The profile shows 200,000 to 300,000 distinct CDR3 sequences, over 30% of them singletons. The sample consisted of axillary lymph node tissue. These receptors originate from a female donor with breast cancer. Some clones in this sample may be carry-over from other donors' samples. The CDR3 runs from the conserved cysteine through the conserved F or W. D genes are given only for firm matches. Not every row has a clone size; where given, it reads once, few, many or a size class.

TRBJ1-5,.,17,TRBV20-1,many,CSAQDASGRHSNQPQHF,TGCAGTGCTCAGGACGCATCGGGACGTCATAGCAATCAGCCCCAGCATTTT
TRBJ2-2,.,15,TRBV15,many,CATSTRAEITGELFF,TGTGCCACCAGCACGAGGGCCGAGATCACCGGGGAGCTGTTTTTT
TRBJ1-1,.,14,TRBV19,.,CASSINWRNTEAFF,TGTGCCAGTAGTATTAATTGGAGGAACACTGAAGCTTTCTTT
TRBJ2-1,TRBD1,14,TRBV30,.,CAWAPGQNYNEQFF,TGTGCCTGGGCGCCGGGACAGAATTACAATGAGCAGTTCTTC
TRBJ1-5,.,15,TRBV2,.,CASSSRLQGGETQHF,TGTGCCAGCAGTTCCAGGTTGCAGGGTGGAGAGACCCAGCATTTT
TRBJ2-1,TRBD2,15,TRBV10-3,many,CAISSGTSEYNEQFF,TGTGCCATCAGTAGCGGGACTAGCGAATACAATGAGCAGTTCTTC
TRBJ2-1,.,15,TRBV20-1,many,CSARDLRGQYNEQFF,TGCAGTGCTAGAGATTTACGGGGTCAGTACAATGAGCAGTTCTTC
TRBJ2-3,.,12,TRBV7-2,.,CACSFGSDTQYF,TGTGCCTGCAGCTTCGGTTCAGATACGCAGTATTTC
TRBJ1-5,.,14,TRBV20-1,many,CSASKIGSYQPQHF,TGCAGTGCTAGTAAGATCGGTTCCTATCAGCCCCAGCATTTT
TRBJ2-1,.,12,TRBV4-1,many,CASSPAAAGLFF,TGCGCCAGCAGCCCGGCCGCGGCGGGTTTGTTCTTC
TRBJ2-7,.,15,TRBV5-4,many,CASSLGSRQAYEQYF,TGTGCCAGCAGCTTGGGGTCTCGCCAGGCCTACGAGCAGTACTTC
TRBJ1-5,.,14,TRBV11-2,many,CASSLDRRNQPQHF,TGTGCCAGCAGCTTAGACCGACGAAATCAGCCCCAGCATTTT
TRBJ1-2,.,12,TRBV24-1,many,CATSDLRMGYTF,TGTGCCACCAGTGATCTTAGAATGGGCTACACCTTC
TRBJ2-1,.,14,TRBV11-3,few,CASSLILSGIGQFF,TGTGCCAGCAGCTTAATACTCTCAGGGATCGGGCAGTTCTTC
TRBJ1-2,TRBD1,14,TRBV5-6,many,CASSLGRGTYGYTF,TGTGCCAGCAGCTTGGGCAGGGGGACCTATGGCTACACCTTC
TRBJ2-5,.,14,TRBV18,.,CASSPSGVQETQYF,TGTGCCAGCTCACCCTCGGGGGTCCAAGAGACCCAGTACTTC
TRBJ2-6,TRBD2,18,TRBV12-3/TRBV12-4,many,CASAGVAGGRPGANVLTF,TGTGCCAGCGCAGGGGTTGCGGGAGGGCGCCCTGGGGCCAACGTCCTGACTTTC
TRBJ2-1,TRBD1,13,TRBV10-3,many,CAISWTGSDEQFF,TGTGCCATCAGCTGGACAGGGTCCGATGAGCAGTTCTTC
TRBJ1-2,TRBD1,15,TRBV6-6,many,CASSLSTGGIYGYTF,TGTGCCAGCAGTTTATCGACAGGGGGCATCTATGGCTACACCTTC
TRBJ1-6,.,14,TRBV20-1,.,CSASMSRFNSPPHF,TGCAGTGCTAGTATGTCCAGGTTCAATTCACCCCCTCACTTT
TRBJ2-2,.,15,TRBV2,many,CASIKGMAGTGELFF,TGTGCCAGCATTAAGGGGATGGCTGGCACCGGGGAGCTGTTTTTT
TRBJ2-5,TRBD1,17,TRBV6-6,few,CASSYSTGTGGLETQYF,TGTGCCAGCAGTTACTCAACTGGGACAGGGGGTTTGGAGACCCAGTACTTC
TRBJ1-2,TRBD1,14,TRBV20-1,many,CSASPGQKSRGYTF,TGCAGTGCTAGCCCGGGACAGAAAAGTCGTGGCTACACCTTC
TRBJ2-5,TRBD2,16,TRBV10-3,many,CATQGAGGGTQETQYF,TGTGCCACCCAGGGCGCGGGGGGGGGGACTCAAGAGACCCAGTACTTC
TRBJ1-1,TRBD1,15,TRBV9,.,CASSVEGTGDTEAFF,TGTGCCAGCAGCGTAGAAGGGACAGGGGACACAGAAGCTTTCTTT
TRBJ1-5,.,13,TRBV10-3,.,CAISESVREDPLF,TGTGCCATCAGTGAGTCGGTACGGGAGGATCCACTTTTT
TRBJ1-2,.,17,TRBV5-5,many,CASSLTPDSPSNYGYTF,TGTGCCAGCAGCCTAACCCCTGACAGTCCTTCTAACTATGGCTACACCTTC
TRBJ2-7,TRBD2,22,TRBV10-3,.,CASSEAGGRLAGGGVKNYEQYF,TGTGCCAGCAGTGAAGCAGGGGGCAGACTAGCGGGAGGGGGAGTAAAAAACTACGAGCAGTACTTC
TRBJ1-5,.,13,TRBV10-3,.,CAIRGTLNQPQHF,TGTGCCATCAGAGGGACCCTCAATCAGCCCCAGCATTTT
TRBJ2-1,.,15,TRBV9,few,CASSVVGASYNERFF,TGTGCCAGCAGCGTAGTCGGTGCCTCCTACAATGAGCGGTTCTTC
TRBJ2-1,.,19,TRBV19,few,CASSPRGPGLGGSYNEQFF,TGTGCCAGTAGTCCCAGGGGTCCTGGGTTGGGGGGCTCCTACAATGAGCAGTTCTTC
TRBJ2-5,.,13,TRBV9,many,CASSDGALETQYF,TGTGCCAGCAGCGATGGGGCTTTGGAGACCCAGTACTTC
TRBJ2-3,TRBD2,14,TRBV6-5,many,CASSSSGWADTQYF,TGTGCCAGCAGTTCTAGCGGGTGGGCGGATACGCAGTATTTT
TRBJ1-2,TRBD1,13,TRBV30,many,CAGRTGGVLGYTF,TGTGCCGGGAGGACAGGGGGGGTTTTGGGCTACACCTTC
TRBJ1-1,.,12,TRBV29-1,few,CSVVGWDTEAFF,TGCAGCGTTGTAGGGTGGGACACTGAAGCTTTCTTT
TRBJ1-2,.,13,TRBV27,.,CASGRSGGPGYTF,TGTGCCAGCGGGAGGTCAGGTGGCCCTGGCTACACCTTC
TRBJ1-5,.,14,TRBV27,many,CASSYQGIHQPQHF,TGTGCCAGCAGTTACCAGGGTATTCATCAGCCCCAGCATTTT
TRBJ1-2,TRBD1,15,TRBV4-1,.,CASSQVGTVGYGYTF,TGCGCCAGCAGCCAAGTTGGGACAGTGGGCTATGGCTACACCTTC
TRBJ2-6,.,13,TRBV20-1,.,CSAKPQGANVLTF,TGCAGTGCTAAACCACAGGGGGCCAACGTCCTGACTTTC
TRBJ2-7,.,15,TRBV7-9,.,CASTSQGVVGYEQHF,TGTGCCAGCACCTCACAGGGCGTGGTGGGATACGAGCAACACTTC
TRBJ2-7,.,15,TRBV11-2,many,CASSSLGGRANEQYF,TGTGCCAGCAGCTCACTGGGAGGCAGGGCAAACGAGCAGTACTTC